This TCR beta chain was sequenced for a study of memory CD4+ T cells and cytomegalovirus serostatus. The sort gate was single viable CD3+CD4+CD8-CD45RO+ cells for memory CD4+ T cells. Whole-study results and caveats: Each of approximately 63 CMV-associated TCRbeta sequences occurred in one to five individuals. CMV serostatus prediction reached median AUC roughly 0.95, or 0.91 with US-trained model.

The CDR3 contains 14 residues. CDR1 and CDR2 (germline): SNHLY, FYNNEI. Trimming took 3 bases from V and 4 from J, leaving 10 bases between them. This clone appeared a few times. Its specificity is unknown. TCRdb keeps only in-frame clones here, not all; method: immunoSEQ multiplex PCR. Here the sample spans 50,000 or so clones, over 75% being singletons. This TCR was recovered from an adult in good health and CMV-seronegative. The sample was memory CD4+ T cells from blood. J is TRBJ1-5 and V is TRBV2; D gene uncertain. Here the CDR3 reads CASSDSRGNQPQHF. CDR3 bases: TGTGCCAGCAGTGATAGTCGTGGGAATCAGCCCCAGCATTTT. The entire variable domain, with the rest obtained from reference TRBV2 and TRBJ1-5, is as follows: EPEVTQTPSHQVTQMGQEVILRCVPISNHLYFYWYRQILGQKVEFLVSFYNNEISEKSEIFDDQFSVERPDGSNFTLKIRSTKLEDSAMYFCASSDSRGNQPQHFGDGTRLSIL.